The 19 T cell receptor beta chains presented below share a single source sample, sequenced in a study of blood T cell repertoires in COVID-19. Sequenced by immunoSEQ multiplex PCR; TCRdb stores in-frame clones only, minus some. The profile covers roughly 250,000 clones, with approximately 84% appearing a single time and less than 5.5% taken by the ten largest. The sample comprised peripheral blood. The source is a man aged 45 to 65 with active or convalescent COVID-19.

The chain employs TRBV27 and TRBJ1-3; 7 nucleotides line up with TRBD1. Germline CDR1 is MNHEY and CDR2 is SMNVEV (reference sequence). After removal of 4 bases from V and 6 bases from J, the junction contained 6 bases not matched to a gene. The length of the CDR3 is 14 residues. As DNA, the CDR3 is TGTGCCAGCAGTTCCACAGGGGTGGCAAACACCATATATTTT. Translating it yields CASSSTGVANTIYF.

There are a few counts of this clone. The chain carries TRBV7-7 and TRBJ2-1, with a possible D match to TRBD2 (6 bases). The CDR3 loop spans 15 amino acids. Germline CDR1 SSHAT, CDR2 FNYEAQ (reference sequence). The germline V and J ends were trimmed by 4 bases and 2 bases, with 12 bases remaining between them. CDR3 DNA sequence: TGTGCCAGCAGCTCGGGACTCTCCCCCTACAATGAGCAGTTCTTC. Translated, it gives CASSSGLSPYNEQFF.

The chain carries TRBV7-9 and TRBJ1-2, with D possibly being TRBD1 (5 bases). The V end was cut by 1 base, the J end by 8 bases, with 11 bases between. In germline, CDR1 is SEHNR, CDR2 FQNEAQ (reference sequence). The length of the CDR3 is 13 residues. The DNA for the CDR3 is TGTGCCAGCAGCTTAGGGGGCGCGTCGGGCTACACCTTC. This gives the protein CASSLGGASGYTF. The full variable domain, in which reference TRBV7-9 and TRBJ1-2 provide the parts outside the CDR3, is DTGVSQNPRHKITKRGQNVTFRCDPISEHNRLYWYRQTLGQGPEFLTYFQNEAQLEKSRLLSDRFSAERPKGSFSTLEIQRTEQGDSAMYLCASSLGGASGYTFGSGTRLTVV.

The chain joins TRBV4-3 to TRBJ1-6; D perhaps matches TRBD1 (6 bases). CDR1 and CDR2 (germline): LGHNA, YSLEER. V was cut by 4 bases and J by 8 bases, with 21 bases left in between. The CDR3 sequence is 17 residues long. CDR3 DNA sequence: TGCGCCAGCAGCCCCTCCCCGTTGGGGGCAGGGGATTCACCCCTCCACTTT. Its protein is CASSPSPLGAGDSPLHF.

Written as DNA, the CDR3 is TGTGCCATCAGTTCACGAGAGCCTCCAGCGACACCCCTCCACTTT. It yields the protein CAISSREPPATPLHF. This rearrangement joins TRBV10-3 to TRBJ1-6, with D unresolved. The ends were cut back, 5 bases at V and 11 bases at J, with 19 bases in the middle. Germline CDR1 ENHRY, CDR2 SYGVKD. This CDR3 contains 15 residues.

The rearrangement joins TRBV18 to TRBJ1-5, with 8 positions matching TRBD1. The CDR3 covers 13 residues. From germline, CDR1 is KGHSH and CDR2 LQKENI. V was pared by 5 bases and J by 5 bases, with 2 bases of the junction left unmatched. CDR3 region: CASSAGGDQPQHF. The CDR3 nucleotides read TGTGCCAGCTCAGCAGGGGGCGATCAGCCCCAGCATTTT. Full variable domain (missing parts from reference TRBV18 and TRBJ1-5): NAGVMQNPRHLVRRRGQEARLRCSPMKGHSHVYWYRQLPEEGLKFMVYLQKENIIDESGMPKERFSAEFPKEGPSILRIQQVVRGDSAAYFCASSAGGDQPQHFGDGTRLSIL.

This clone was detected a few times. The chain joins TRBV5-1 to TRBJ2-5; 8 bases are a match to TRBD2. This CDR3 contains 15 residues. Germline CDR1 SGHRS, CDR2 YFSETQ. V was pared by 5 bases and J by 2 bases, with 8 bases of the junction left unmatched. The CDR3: CASSSGTRAQETQYF. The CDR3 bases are TGCGCCAGCAGTTCCGGGACTAGGGCTCAAGAGACCCAGTACTTC.

CDR3 loop: CASSQEGASNQPQHF. The CDR3 bases are TGTGCCAGCAGCCAAGAAGGGGCGAGCAATCAGCCCCAGCATTTT. The chain employs TRBV4-2 and TRBJ1-5, with D perhaps TRBD1 (5 bases). The CDR3 length is 15 residues. Germline CDR1 reads LGHNA; CDR2 reads YNFKEQ. Trimming stripped 0 bases from V and 1 base from J, with 7 bases between.

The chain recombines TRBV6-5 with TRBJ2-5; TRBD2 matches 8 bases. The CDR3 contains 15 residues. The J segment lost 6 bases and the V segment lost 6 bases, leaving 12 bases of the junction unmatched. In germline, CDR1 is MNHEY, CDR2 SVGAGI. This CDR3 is CASSRAGDGGKTQYF. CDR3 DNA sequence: TGTGCCAGCAGCCGAGCGGGGGATGGCGGGAAGACCCAGTACTTC.

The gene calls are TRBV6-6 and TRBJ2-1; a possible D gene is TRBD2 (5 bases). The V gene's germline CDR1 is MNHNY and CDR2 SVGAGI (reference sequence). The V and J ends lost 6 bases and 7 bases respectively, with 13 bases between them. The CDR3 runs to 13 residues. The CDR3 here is CASSVSVANEQFF. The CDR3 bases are TGTGCCAGCAGCGTCTCCGTAGCGAATGAGCAGTTCTTC.

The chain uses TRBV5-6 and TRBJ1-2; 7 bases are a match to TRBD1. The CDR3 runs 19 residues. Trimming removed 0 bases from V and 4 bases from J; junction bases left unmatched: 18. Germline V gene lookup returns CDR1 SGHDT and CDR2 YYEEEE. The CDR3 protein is CASSLVMRQGVSRAYGYTF. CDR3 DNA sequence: TGTGCCAGCAGCTTGGTGATGAGACAGGGCGTCTCGAGAGCCTATGGCTACACCTTC.

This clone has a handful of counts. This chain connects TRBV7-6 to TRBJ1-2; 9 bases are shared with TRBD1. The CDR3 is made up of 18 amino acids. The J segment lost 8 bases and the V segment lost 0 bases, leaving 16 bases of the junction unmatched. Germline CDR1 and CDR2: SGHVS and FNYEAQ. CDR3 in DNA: TGTGCCAGCAGCTTAGCCGTCGGGAGAACCGGGACAGGGAAAGGCTACACCTTC. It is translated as CASSLAVGRTGTGKGYTF.

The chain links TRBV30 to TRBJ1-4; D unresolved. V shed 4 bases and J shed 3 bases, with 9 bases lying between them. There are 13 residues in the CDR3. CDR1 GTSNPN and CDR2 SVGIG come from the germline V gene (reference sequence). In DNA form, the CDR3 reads TGTGCCTGGAAAGAGATAGCTAATGAAAAACTGTTTTTT. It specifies CAWKEIANEKLFF.

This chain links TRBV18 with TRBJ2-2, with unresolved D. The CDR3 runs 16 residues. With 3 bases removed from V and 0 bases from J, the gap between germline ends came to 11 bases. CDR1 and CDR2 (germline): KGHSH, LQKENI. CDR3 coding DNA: TGTGCCAGCTCACCTGGCGGCGGAGCGAACACCGGGGAGCTGTTTTTT. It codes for CASSPGGGANTGELFF.

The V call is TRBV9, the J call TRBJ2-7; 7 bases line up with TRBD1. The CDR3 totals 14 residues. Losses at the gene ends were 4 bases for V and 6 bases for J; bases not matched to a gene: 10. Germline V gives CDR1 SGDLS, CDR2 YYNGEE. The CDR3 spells CASSTGAGVGEQYF. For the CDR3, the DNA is TGTGCCAGCAGCACAGGGGCCGGTGTTGGCGAGCAGTACTTC.

CDR3 in DNA: TGTGCCAGCCAGCGGGGGGTCCAAGAGACCCAGTACTTC. It is translated as CASQRGVQETQYF. This sequence joins TRBV2 and TRBJ2-5; 9 nucleotides agree with TRBD2. Germline assignment: CDR1 SNHLY and CDR2 FYNNEI. J was trimmed by 1 base and V by 8 bases; bases with no gene match: 2. This CDR3 is 13 amino acids long.

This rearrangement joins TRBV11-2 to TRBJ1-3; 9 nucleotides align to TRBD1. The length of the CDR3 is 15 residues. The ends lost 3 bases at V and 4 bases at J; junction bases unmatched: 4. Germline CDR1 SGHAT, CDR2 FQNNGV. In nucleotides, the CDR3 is TGTGCCAGCAGCTTCGGACAGGGGATCGGAAACACCATATATTTT. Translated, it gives CASSFGQGIGNTIYF.

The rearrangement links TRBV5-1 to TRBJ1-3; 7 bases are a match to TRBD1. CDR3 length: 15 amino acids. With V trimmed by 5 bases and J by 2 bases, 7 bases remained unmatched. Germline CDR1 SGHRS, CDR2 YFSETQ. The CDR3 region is CASSHTGDAGNTIYF. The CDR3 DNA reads TGCGCCAGCAGTCATACAGGGGACGCTGGAAACACCATATATTTT.

CDR3 coding DNA: TGTGCCAGCTCACCACCGACAGGGGGTATGCAGTATTTT. Protein product: CASSPPTGGMQYF. The chain employs TRBV18 and TRBJ2-3; 9 bases agree with TRBD1. The CDR3 runs to 13 residues. The germline CDR1 and CDR2 sequences are KGHSH and LQKENI. V shed 0 bases, J shed 11 bases, and the junction held 3 bases outside the gene matches.